These T cell receptor beta chains were read from a single sample in a study of Graves' ophthalmopathy and Graves' hyperthyroidism. TCRdb re-analysed the multiplex PCR reads in MiXCR, keeping a single row per CDR3 protein. The sample comprises some 520,000 distinct CDR3 sequences, over 13% of which are singletons, and 9.8% rests with the top ten. The sequenced sample was blood. Receptors were obtained from a woman aged 25 to 39 with Graves' ophthalmopathy. CDR3s include the opening cysteine and the closing phenylalanine or tryptophan. D genes are given only for firm matches. Clone size is shown for a subset of rows, as once, few, many or a class of expanded clone.

v_gene: TRBV2; abundance: many; d_gene: TRBD1; j_gene: TRBJ1-2; CDR3nt: TGTGCCAGCAGAAGGGGGCGATATGGCTACACCTTC; CDR3aa: CASRRGRYGYTF
v_gene: TRBV27; abundance: many; d_gene: NA; j_gene: TRBJ1-1; CDR3nt: TGTGCCAGCAGTTTATCGGGGGAAGGCACTGAAGCTTTCTTT; CDR3aa: CASSLSGEGTEAFF
v_gene: TRBV20-1; abundance: NA; d_gene: NA; j_gene: TRBJ1-1; CDR3nt: TGCAGTGCTAGGCAAGCCAGGGCGGGCACTGAAGCTTTCTTT; CDR3aa: CSARQARAGTEAFF
v_gene: TRBV7-7; abundance: NA; d_gene: NA; j_gene: TRBJ2-5; CDR3nt: TGTGCTAGCAGCTTAGGAGGGGGCCGTCAAGAGACCCAGTACTTC; CDR3aa: CASSLGGGRQETQYF
v_gene: TRBV19; abundance: NA; d_gene: TRBD1; j_gene: TRBJ1-5; CDR3nt: TGTGCCAGTAGTATCGGGACAGGGGGATACCAGCCCCAGCATTTT; CDR3aa: CASSIGTGGYQPQHF
v_gene: TRBV14; abundance: few; d_gene: TRBD2; j_gene: TRBJ2-2; CDR3nt: TGTGCCAGCAGCCCCCGGGACTATTTAACCGGGGAGCTGTTTTTT; CDR3aa: CASSPRDYLTGELFF
v_gene: TRBV5-1; abundance: NA; d_gene: NA; j_gene: TRBJ1-1; CDR3nt: TGCGCCAGCAGCTTGGGGAGACTGTATGAAGCTTTCTTT; CDR3aa: CASSLGRLYEAFF
v_gene: TRBV15; abundance: many; d_gene: NA; j_gene: TRBJ2-6; CDR3nt: TGTGCCACCAGCAGAGGCAGCTCTGGGGCCAACGTCCTGACTTTC; CDR3aa: CATSRGSSGANVLTF
v_gene: TRBV29-1; abundance: few; d_gene: TRBD1; j_gene: TRBJ2-7; CDR3nt: TGCAGCGTCCAGGGACAGAGAATTTTCTACGAGCAGTACTTC; CDR3aa: CSVQGQRIFYEQYF
v_gene: TRBV6-1; abundance: many; d_gene: NA; j_gene: TRBJ1-5; CDR3nt: TGTGCCAGCAGCCGGGACGGTAGCAATCAGCCCCAGCATTTT; CDR3aa: CASSRDGSNQPQHF
v_gene: TRBV12-3/TRBV12-4; abundance: many; d_gene: TRBD1; j_gene: TRBJ1-2; CDR3nt: TGTGCCAGCACACAGGGGGACTATGGCTACACCTTC; CDR3aa: CASTQGDYGYTF
v_gene: TRBV28; abundance: once; d_gene: TRBD2; j_gene: TRBJ2-5; CDR3nt: TGTGCCAGCAGTTTATTGACTAGCGGGAGCCGGGAGACCCAGTACTTC; CDR3aa: CASSLLTSGSRETQYF
v_gene: TRBV2; abundance: NA; d_gene: NA; j_gene: TRBJ2-1; CDR3nt: TGTGCCAGCAGTGGATCGGGAGTCTACAATGAGCAGTTCTTC; CDR3aa: CASSGSGVYNEQFF
v_gene: TRBV7-2; abundance: NA; d_gene: NA; j_gene: TRBJ1-1; CDR3nt: TGTGCCAGCAGCTTTTCCAGGGGAGTGAACACTGAAGCTTTCTTT; CDR3aa: CASSFSRGVNTEAFF
v_gene: TRBV28; abundance: many; d_gene: TRBD1; j_gene: TRBJ2-5; CDR3nt: TGTGCCAGCAGCAGCGACAGGGCAGAGACCCAGTACTTC; CDR3aa: CASSSDRAETQYF
v_gene: TRBV6-5; abundance: many; d_gene: NA; j_gene: TRBJ1-5; CDR3nt: TGTGCCAGCAGTTATTCTCAGGGCGCGGTGGCCCAGCATTTT; CDR3aa: CASSYSQGAVAQHF
v_gene: TRBV12-3/TRBV12-4; abundance: NA; d_gene: TRBD1; j_gene: TRBJ1-5; CDR3nt: TGTGCCAGCACTTCGGGGCCCGCCGGGACAGCCTTACAGAATCAGCCCCAGCATTTT; CDR3aa: CASTSGPAGTALQNQPQHF
v_gene: TRBV7-2; abundance: many; d_gene: NA; j_gene: TRBJ1-2; CDR3nt: TGTGCCAGCAACCCGACTTTTAACTATGGCTACACCTTC; CDR3aa: CASNPTFNYGYTF
v_gene: TRBV20-1; abundance: many; d_gene: NA; j_gene: TRBJ1-1; CDR3nt: TGCAGTGCTGTAGAGGCGAACACTGAAGCTTTCTTT; CDR3aa: CSAVEANTEAFF
v_gene: TRBV6-5; abundance: many; d_gene: NA; j_gene: TRBJ2-7; CDR3nt: TGTGCCAGCACTTCATCTATGAACGAGCAGTACTTC; CDR3aa: CASTSSMNEQYF
v_gene: TRBV5-1; abundance: NA; d_gene: NA; j_gene: TRBJ2-6; CDR3nt: TGCGCCAGCAGCTTGTTGTCCGGAACGAGACCCGGGGCCAACGTCCTGACTTTC; CDR3aa: CASSLLSGTRPGANVLTF
v_gene: TRBV27; abundance: many; d_gene: TRBD1; j_gene: TRBJ2-7; CDR3nt: TGTGCCAGCAGTCCAACAGGGGACCCCTACGAGCAGTACTTC; CDR3aa: CASSPTGDPYEQYF
v_gene: TRBV6-5; abundance: many; d_gene: NA; j_gene: TRBJ1-1; CDR3nt: TGTGCCAGCAGTTCCACAGGACAGCCGAACACTGAAGCTTTCTTT; CDR3aa: CASSSTGQPNTEAFF
v_gene: TRBV2; abundance: many; d_gene: TRBD1; j_gene: TRBJ1-2; CDR3nt: TGTGCCAGCAGTCTTTGGACAGGGCCGAAGAATGGCTACACCTTC; CDR3aa: CASSLWTGPKNGYTF